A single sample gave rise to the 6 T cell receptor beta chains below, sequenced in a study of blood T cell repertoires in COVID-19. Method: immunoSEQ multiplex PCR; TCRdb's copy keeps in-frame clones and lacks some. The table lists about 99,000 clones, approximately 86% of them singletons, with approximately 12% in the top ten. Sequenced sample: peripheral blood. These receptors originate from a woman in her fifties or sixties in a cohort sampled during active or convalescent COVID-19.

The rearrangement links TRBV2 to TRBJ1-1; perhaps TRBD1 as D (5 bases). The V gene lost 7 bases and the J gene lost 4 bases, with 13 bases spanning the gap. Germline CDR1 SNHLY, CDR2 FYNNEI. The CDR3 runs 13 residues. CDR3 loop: CASKQGGSTEAFF. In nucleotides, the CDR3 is TGTGCCAGCAAGCAGGGAGGAAGCACTGAAGCTTTCTTT.

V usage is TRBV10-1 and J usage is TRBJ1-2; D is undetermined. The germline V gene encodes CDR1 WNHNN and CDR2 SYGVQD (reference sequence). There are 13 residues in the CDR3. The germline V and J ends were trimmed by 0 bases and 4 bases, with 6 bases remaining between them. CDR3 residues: CASSESFGYGYTF. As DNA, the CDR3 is TGCGCCAGCAGTGAGTCCTTCGGCTATGGCTACACCTTC.

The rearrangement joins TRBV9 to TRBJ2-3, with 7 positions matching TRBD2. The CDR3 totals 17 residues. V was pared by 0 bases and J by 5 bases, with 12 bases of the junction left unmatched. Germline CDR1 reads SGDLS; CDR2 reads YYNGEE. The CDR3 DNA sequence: TGTGCCAGCAGCGTAGAGTGGCGGGCTAGCGGTATAGATACGCAGTATTTT. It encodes CASSVEWRASGIDTQYF.

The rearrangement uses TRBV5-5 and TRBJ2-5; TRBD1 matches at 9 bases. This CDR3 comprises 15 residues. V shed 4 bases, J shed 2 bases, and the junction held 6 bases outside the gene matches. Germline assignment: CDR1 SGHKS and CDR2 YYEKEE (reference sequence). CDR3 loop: CASSVVGQGQETQYF. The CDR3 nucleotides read TGTGCCAGCAGCGTCGTGGGACAGGGTCAAGAGACCCAGTACTTC. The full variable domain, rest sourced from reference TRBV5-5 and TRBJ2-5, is DAGVTQSPTHLIKTRGQQVTLRCSPISGHKSVSWYQQVLGQGPQFIFQYYEKEERGRGNFPDRFSARQFPNYSSELNVNALLLGDSALYLCASSVVGQGQETQYFGPGTRLLVL.

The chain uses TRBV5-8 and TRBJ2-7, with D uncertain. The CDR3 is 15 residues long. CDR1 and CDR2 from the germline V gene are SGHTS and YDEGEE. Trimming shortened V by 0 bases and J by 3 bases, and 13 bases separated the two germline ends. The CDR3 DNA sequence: TGTGCCAGCAGCTTGGGACTCCAGCAACTCTACGAGCAGTACTTC. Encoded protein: CASSLGLQQLYEQYF.

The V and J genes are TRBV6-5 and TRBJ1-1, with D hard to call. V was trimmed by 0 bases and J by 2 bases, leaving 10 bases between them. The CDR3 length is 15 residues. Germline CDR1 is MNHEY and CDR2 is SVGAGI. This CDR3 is CASSYSLGANTEAFF. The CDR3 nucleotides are TGTGCCAGCAGTTACTCGTTAGGAGCCAACACTGAAGCTTTCTTT.